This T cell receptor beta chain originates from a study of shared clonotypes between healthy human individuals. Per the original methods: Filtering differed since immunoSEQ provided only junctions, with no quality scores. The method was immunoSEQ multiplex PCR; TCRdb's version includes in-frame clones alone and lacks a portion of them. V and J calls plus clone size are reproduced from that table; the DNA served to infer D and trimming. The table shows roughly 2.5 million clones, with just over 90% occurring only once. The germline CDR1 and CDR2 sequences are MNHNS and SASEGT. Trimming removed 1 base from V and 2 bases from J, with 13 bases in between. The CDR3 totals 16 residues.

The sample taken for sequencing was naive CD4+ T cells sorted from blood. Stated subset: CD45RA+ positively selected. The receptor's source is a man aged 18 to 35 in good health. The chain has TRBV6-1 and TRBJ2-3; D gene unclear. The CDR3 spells CASSEVLRMYTDTQYF. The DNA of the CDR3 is TGTGCCAGCAGTGAAGTGCTCCGCATGTACACAGATACGCAGTATTTT.